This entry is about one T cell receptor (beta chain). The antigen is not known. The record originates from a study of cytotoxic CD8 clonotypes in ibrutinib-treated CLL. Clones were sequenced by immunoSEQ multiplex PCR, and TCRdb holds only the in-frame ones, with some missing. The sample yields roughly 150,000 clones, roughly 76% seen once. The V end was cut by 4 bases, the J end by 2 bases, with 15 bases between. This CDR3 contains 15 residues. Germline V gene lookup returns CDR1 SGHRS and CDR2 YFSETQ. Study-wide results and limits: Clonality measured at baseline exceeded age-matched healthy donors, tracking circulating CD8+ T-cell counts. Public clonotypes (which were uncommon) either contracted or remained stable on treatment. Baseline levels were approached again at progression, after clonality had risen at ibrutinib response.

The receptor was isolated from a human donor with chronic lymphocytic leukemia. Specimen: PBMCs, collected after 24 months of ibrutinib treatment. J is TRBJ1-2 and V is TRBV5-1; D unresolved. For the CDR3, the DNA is TGCGCCAGCAGCCCGGGGTGGGGAGCCAACTATGGCTACACCTTC. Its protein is CASSPGWGANYGYTF.